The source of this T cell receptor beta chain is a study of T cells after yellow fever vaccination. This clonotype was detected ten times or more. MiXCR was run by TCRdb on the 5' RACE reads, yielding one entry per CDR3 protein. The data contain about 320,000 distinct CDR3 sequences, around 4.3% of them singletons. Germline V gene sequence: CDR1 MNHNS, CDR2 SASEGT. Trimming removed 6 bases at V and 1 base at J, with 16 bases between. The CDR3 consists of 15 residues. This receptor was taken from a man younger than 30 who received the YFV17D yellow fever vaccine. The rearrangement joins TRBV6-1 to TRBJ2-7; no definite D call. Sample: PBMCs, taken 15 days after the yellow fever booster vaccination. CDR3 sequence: CASSPPVGMSYEQYF. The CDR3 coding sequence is TGTGCCAGCAGCCCACCGGTGGGGATGTCCTACGAGCAGTACTTC.